Following are 26 T cell receptor beta chains from one sample sequenced in a study of early T cells in non-severe SARS-CoV-2 infection. Using its own MiXCR run on the 5' RACE reads, TCRdb lists one record per CDR3 protein. The table has tens of thousands of distinct CDR3 sequences, around 5.3% seen once. The sequencing input was whole blood. These receptor sequences come from an adult who was a healthcare worker with PCR-confirmed SARS-CoV-2 infection or an uninfected control (not recorded which).

In this sample, this clonotype turned up many times. The chain employs TRBV6-1 and TRBJ2-5; D is uncertain. This CDR3 has 14 amino acids. CDR1 MNHNS and CDR2 SASEGT come from the germline V gene. V was clipped by 4 bases and J by 5 bases, with 14 bases between them. This chain's CDR3 is CASSANIAAETQYF. In nucleotides, the CDR3 is TGTGCCAGCAGTGCCAACATAGCTGCGGAGACCCAGTACTTC.

Many counts were recorded for this clonotype. This chain connects TRBV20-1 to TRBJ2-3; TRBD2 aligns across 9 bases. V lost 4 bases, J lost 3 bases, and 2 bases stayed unmatched. The germline V gene encodes CDR1 DFQATT and CDR2 SNEGSKA (reference sequence). This CDR3 comprises 13 residues. The CDR3 loop is CSATAGGTDTQYF. The CDR3 DNA sequence: TGCAGTGCTACTGCGGGAGGGACAGATACGCAGTATTTT.

This clonotype has ten or more counts. CDR3 sequence (DNA): TGTGCCAGATCCGACCGGACTGGAAACACCATATATTTT. It codes for CARSDRTGNTIYF. The chain uses TRBV5-8 and TRBJ1-3; unclear D gene. CDR3 length equals 13 residues. CDR1 is SGHTS, CDR2 YDEGEE, per germline. Trimming pared 8 bases from V and 2 bases from J, leaving 11 bases between.

This clonotype appeared many times. In DNA, the CDR3 is TGTGCCAGCAGCTTATTCGGCGGGGGGGAGGATGAGACCCAGTACTTC. Translation gives CASSLFGGGEDETQYF. J is TRBJ2-5 and V is TRBV11-2, with 9 bases aligning to TRBD2. Germline V gene data show CDR1 as SGHAT and CDR2 as FQNNGV. J was trimmed by 5 bases and V by 2 bases; bases with no gene match: 9. The CDR3 runs 16 residues. The full variable domain, with the rest looked up from reference TRBV11-2 and TRBJ2-5, is EAGVAQSPRYKIIEKRQSVAFWCNPISGHATLYWYQQILGQGPKLLIQFQNNGVVDDSQLPKDRFSAERLKGVDSTLKIQPAKLEDSAVYLCASSLFGGGEDETQYFGPGTRLLVL.

This clonotype was observed at least ten times. The CDR3 loop reads CASSVRGTTNTGELFF. The DNA for the CDR3 is TGTGCCAGCAGCGTAAGAGGGACAACGAACACCGGGGAGCTGTTTTTT. J is TRBJ2-2 and V is TRBV7-2, with D perhaps TRBD1 (6 bases). Per the germline V gene, CDR1 is SGHTA and CDR2 is FQGNSA. Trimming left V 5 bases short and J 0 bases short, with 13 bases between. The CDR3 runs to 16 residues.

As concerns this clonotype: A read error may explain this, as a much larger clone is one base away. The CDR3 DNA reads as TGTGCCAACACCATGGACGGCTACGAGCAGTACTTC. Protein sequence: CANTMDGYEQYF. The chain employs TRBV2 and TRBJ2-7; D is unclear. The CDR3 spans 12 residues. Trimming shortened V by 10 bases and J by 3 bases, and 13 bases separated the two germline ends. Looked up from germline, CDR1 is SNHLY and CDR2 is FYNNEI.

This clonotype was observed at least ten times. The chain carries TRBV7-2 and TRBJ2-5, with 7 nucleotides matching TRBD2. Germline V gene lookup returns CDR1 SGHTA and CDR2 FQGNSA. V shed 5 bases, J shed 3 bases, and the junction held 12 bases outside the gene matches. The CDR3 has 16 amino acids. CDR3 nucleotide sequence: TGTGCCAGCAGCCCCCGAAGGACCCGGGGGGAAGAGACCCAGTACTTC. Residues: CASSPRRTRGEETQYF.

This clonotype was detected many times. The chain recombines TRBV7-3 with TRBJ2-3; maybe TRBD2 (5 bases). V lost 5 bases and J lost 2, with 14 bases in between. Germline V CDR1 and CDR2: SGHTA, FQGTGA. CDR3 length: 15 amino acids. The chain's CDR3 is CASSQTGSSTDTQYF. CDR3 bases: TGTGCCAGCAGCCAAACGGGGTCCTCCACAGATACGCAGTATTTT. Filled out from reference TRBV7-3 and TRBJ2-3, the complete variable domain reads GAGVSQTPSNKVTEKGKYVELRCDPISGHTALYWYRQSLGQGPEFLIYFQGTGAADDSGLPNDRFFAVRPEGSVSTLKIQRTERGDSAVYLCASSQTGSSTDTQYFGPGTRLTVL.

V is TRBV12-3 or TRBV12-4 and J is TRBJ2-1; perhaps D is TRBD1 or TRBD2 (5 bases each). This CDR3 has 17 amino acids. Deletions cut 6 bases from V and 4 bases from J, with 22 bases between. This CDR3 reads CASSRPPSRWGYNEQFF. DNA of the CDR3: TGTGCCAGCAGCCGCCCCCCATCGCGGTGGGGGTACAATGAGCAGTTCTTC.

This clonotype was observed many times. Written as DNA, the CDR3 is TGTGCCAGCAGCCAAGAACAAAGCTCCTACAATGAGCAGTTCTTC. Translated: CASSQEQSSYNEQFF. The genes are TRBV3-1 and TRBJ2-1; D uncertain. Trimming left V 0 bases short and J 0 bases short, with 6 bases between. This CDR3 region has 15 residues. Germline V gene data show CDR1 as LGHDT and CDR2 as YNNKEL (reference sequence).

This chain joins TRBV19 and TRBJ1-6; D gene ambiguous. The CDR3 runs to 15 residues. V was cut by 1 base and J by 8 bases, with 12 bases left in between. The V gene's germline CDR1 is LNHDA and CDR2 SQIVND (reference sequence). The CDR3 DNA sequence: TGTGCCAGTAGTATAGCAGACGCAGGCGATTCACCCCTCCACTTT. Translation: CASSIADAGDSPLHF.

The chain carries TRBV7-9 and TRBJ2-1; TRBD1 might be the D (6 bases). V gave up 5 bases and J gave up 6 bases, with 14 bases separating them. This CDR3 region has 14 residues. Germline CDR1 SEHNR, CDR2 FQNEAQ (reference sequence). The CDR3 DNA is TGTGCCAGCAGCAGACAGGTCGGTGCCAATGAGCAGTTCTTC. This codes for CASSRQVGANEQFF.

The chain uses TRBV9 and TRBJ1-1; unclear D gene. Per the germline V gene, CDR1 is SGDLS and CDR2 is YYNGEE. CDR3 size: 14 residues. V was clipped by 3 bases and J by 5 bases, with 14 bases between them. CDR3 amino acids: CASSGQAVGTEAFF. The DNA of the CDR3 is TGTGCCAGCAGCGGTCAGGCCGTTGGAACTGAAGCTTTCTTT.

There are many counts of this clonotype. The V gene is TRBV11-2, the J gene TRBJ1-1; D not certain. Trimming removed 2 bases at V and 2 bases at J, with 9 bases between. Germline-derived CDR1 and CDR2 are SGHAT and FQNNGV. This CDR3 has 14 residues. CDR3 in amino acids: CASSLRARNTEAFF. In DNA form, the CDR3 reads TGTGCCAGCAGCTTAAGGGCGAGAAACACTGAAGCTTTCTTT.

This chain links TRBV6-5 with TRBJ2-3; possibly TRBD2 for D (7 bases). Trimming left V 0 bases short and J 1 base short, with 11 bases between. Looked up from germline, CDR1 is MNHEY and CDR2 is SVGAGI. There are 16 residues in the CDR3. The CDR3 loop reads CASSYSRGAGTDTQYF. The CDR3 DNA reads as TGTGCCAGCAGTTACTCACGGGGGGCAGGCACAGATACGCAGTATTTT.

This clonotype appeared many times. V usage is TRBV6-5 and J usage is TRBJ2-5, with no clear D. Germline V gene lookup returns CDR1 MNHEY and CDR2 SVGAGI. Trimming shortened V by 6 bases and J by 5 bases, and 19 bases separated the two germline ends. This CDR3 contains 15 residues. Written as DNA, the CDR3 is TGTGCCAGCAGCCAGACCAACTCTGCCCCGGAGACCCAGTACTTC. Amino acids: CASSQTNSAPETQYF.

This clonotype was recorded at least ten times. V is TRBV7-3 and J is TRBJ2-3; D is unresolved. Looked up from germline, CDR1 is SGHTA and CDR2 is FQGTGA. This CDR3 region has 15 residues. The germline V and J ends were trimmed by 5 bases and 1 base, with 13 bases remaining between them. The CDR3 loop is CASSRDMDGTDTQYF. The CDR3 region has the DNA TGTGCCAGCAGCCGTGACATGGACGGCACAGATACGCAGTATTTT.

This chain connects TRBV14 to TRBJ2-1; no clear D gene. The V and J ends lost 5 bases and 9 bases respectively, with 14 bases between them. This CDR3 has 13 amino acids. Germline CDR1 reads SGHDN; CDR2 reads FVKESK. The CDR3 sequence is CASSLDLHSEQFF. In nucleotides, the CDR3 is TGTGCCAGCAGCTTAGACCTTCACAGTGAGCAGTTCTTC.

The chain couples TRBV5-1 to TRBJ1-2; maybe TRBD1 (5 bases). The V gene lost 0 bases and the J gene lost 6 bases, with 12 bases spanning the gap. Germline V lookup: CDR1 SGHRS, CDR2 YFSETQ. CDR3 size: 14 residues. In DNA form, the CDR3 reads TGCGCCAGCAGCTTGGTGACCGGGGCGAATGGCTACACCTTC. Translating it yields CASSLVTGANGYTF.

This clonotype has just a few counts. The rearrangement uses TRBV30 and TRBJ1-2; D might be TRBD1 (6 bases). CDR3 length: 12 residues. V lost 2 bases and J 8 bases, leaving 12 bases between the germline ends. Germline CDR1 is GTSNPN and CDR2 is SVGIG (reference sequence). The CDR3 nucleotides read TGTGCCTGGAGTCAGGGGACCTCCGGCTACACCTTC. This translates into CAWSQGTSGYTF.

This clonotype occurred many times. This sequence joins TRBV30 and TRBJ1-2, with 8 bases identical to TRBD1. The CDR3 is made up of 14 amino acids. With V trimmed by 3 bases and J by 4 bases, 7 bases remained unmatched. The germline CDR1 and CDR2 sequences are GTSNPN and SVGIG (reference sequence). For the CDR3, the DNA is TGTGCCTGGAGCCACCAGGGACAGGCCTATGGCTACACCTTC. Amino acid sequence: CAWSHQGQAYGYTF.

This clonotype was counted between two and nine times. V usage is TRBV20-1 and J usage is TRBJ1-6, with 8 nucleotides matching TRBD1. After removal of 2 bases from V and 10 bases from J, the junction contained 7 bases not matched to a gene. The CDR3 runs to 14 residues. Germline CDR1 reads DFQATT; CDR2 reads SNEGSKA (reference sequence). The CDR3 DNA is TGCAGTGCTAGAATAGGACAGGGTGGATCACCCCTCCACTTT. Protein product: CSARIGQGGSPLHF.

By share, this clonotype ranks as medium-sized (0.01 to 0.1%). This sequence joins TRBV15 and TRBJ2-5; 8 bases map to TRBD2. Trimming took 7 bases from V and 5 from J; bases not matched to a gene: 9. There are 14 residues in the CDR3. The V gene's germline CDR1 is LNHNV and CDR2 YYDKDF (reference sequence). The CDR3 reads CATNSAGEGETQYF. The CDR3 DNA follows: TGTGCCACCAATTCAGCGGGAGAGGGTGAGACCCAGTACTTC.

In this sample, this clonotype turned up many times. This chain uses TRBV9 with TRBJ2-3, with 7 bases aligning to TRBD1. V shed 4 bases and J 0 bases; nucleotides not matched to a gene: 2. This CDR3 spans 14 amino acids. Per germline, CDR1 SGDLS and CDR2 YYNGEE. The CDR3: CASSPGQSTDTQYF. The CDR3 region has the DNA TGTGCCAGCAGCCCGGGACAGAGCACAGATACGCAGTATTTT. Looking up the rest from reference TRBV9 and TRBJ2-3 gives the full variable domain: DSGVTQTPKHLITATGQRVTLRCSPRSGDLSVYWYQQSLDQGLQFLIQYYNGEERAKGNILERFSAQQFPDLHSELNLSSLELGDSALYFCASSPGQSTDTQYFGPGTRLTVL.

This clonotype was counted at least ten times. The V call is TRBV9, the J call TRBJ2-5, with a possible D match to TRBD2 (6 bases). The CDR3 is 15 residues long. The V end lost 1 base, the J end lost 0 bases, and 10 bases lay between the germline ends. Germline CDR1 and CDR2: SGDLS and YYNGEE. The CDR3 bases are TGTGCCAGCAGCGTACAGGGAGGTTACCAAGAGACCCAGTACTTC. Translated: CASSVQGGYQETQYF. The full variable domain, completed using reference TRBV9 and TRBJ2-5, is DSGVTQTPKHLITATGQRVTLRCSPRSGDLSVYWYQQSLDQGLQFLIQYYNGEERAKGNILERFSAQQFPDLHSELNLSSLELGDSALYFCASSVQGGYQETQYFGPGTRLLVL.

V is TRBV29-1 and J is TRBJ2-7; perhaps TRBD1 as D (5 bases). V lost 2 bases, J lost 5 bases, and 10 bases lay in between. Germline values: CDR1 SQVTM, CDR2 ANQGSEA. This CDR3 is built from 12 residues. The CDR3 DNA reads TGCAGCGTTGAACAGGGTCCCAACGAGCAGTACTTC. It is translated as CSVEQGPNEQYF.